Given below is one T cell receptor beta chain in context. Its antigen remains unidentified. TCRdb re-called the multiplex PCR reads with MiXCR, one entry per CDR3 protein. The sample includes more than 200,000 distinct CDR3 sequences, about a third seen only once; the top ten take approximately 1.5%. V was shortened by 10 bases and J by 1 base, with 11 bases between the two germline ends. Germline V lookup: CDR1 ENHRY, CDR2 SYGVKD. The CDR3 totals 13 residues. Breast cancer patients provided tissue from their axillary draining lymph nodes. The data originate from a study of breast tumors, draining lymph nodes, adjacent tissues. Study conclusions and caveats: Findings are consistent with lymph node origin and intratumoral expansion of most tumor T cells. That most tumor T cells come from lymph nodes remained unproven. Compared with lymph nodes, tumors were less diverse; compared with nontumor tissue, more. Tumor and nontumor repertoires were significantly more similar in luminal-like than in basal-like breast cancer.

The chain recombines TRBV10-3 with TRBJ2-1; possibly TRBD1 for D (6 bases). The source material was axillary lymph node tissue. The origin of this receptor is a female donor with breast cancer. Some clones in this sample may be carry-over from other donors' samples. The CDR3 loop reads CATAGTSYNEQFF. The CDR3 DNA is TGTGCCACCGCCGGGACATCCTACAATGAGCAGTTCTTC.